This entry lists 12 T cell receptor beta chains sequenced from one sample in a study of beta chain features in type 1 diabetes. Reverse transcribing all isolated RNA meant expressed TCRB transcripts were sequenced. Data came from immunoSEQ multiplex PCR; TCRdb stores just in-frame clones and leaves some out. The table has around 290,000 clones, roughly 8% seen once; the top ten hold 1%. Sequencing was performed on central memory CD4+ T cells from blood. Every receptor here comes from a woman aged 18-30 years in good health.

This clone has only a few counts. The V and J genes are TRBV6-1 and TRBJ1-2; D call uncertain. Germline V gene sequence: CDR1 MNHNS, CDR2 SASEGT. V was trimmed by 5 bases and J by 2 bases, leaving 6 bases between them. This CDR3 has 12 amino acids. The CDR3 sequence: CASSRGNYGYTF. CDR3 nucleotide sequence: TGTGCCAGCAGTCGGGGAAACTATGGCTACACCTTC.

This clone was counted only a few times. This sequence joins TRBV7-3 and TRBJ1-1; TRBD1 agrees at 8 bases. The CDR3 contains 13 residues. The germline gives CDR1 SGHTA, CDR2 FQGTGA. J was trimmed by 6 bases and V by 4 bases; bases with no gene match: 4. The CDR3 DNA reads TGTGCCAGCAGCTCTGACAGGGGTGCTGAAGCTTTCTTT. Its translation is CASSSDRGAEAFF.

The rearrangement links TRBV27 to TRBJ1-5; possible D gene TRBD1, 6 bases. The germline V gene encodes CDR1 MNHEY and CDR2 SMNVEV (reference sequence). V gave up 8 bases and J gave up 4 bases, with 18 bases separating them. The CDR3 contains 15 residues. This chain's CDR3 is CASGMKTGINQPQHF. The CDR3 DNA reads as TGTGCCAGCGGTATGAAGACAGGAATTAATCAGCCCCAGCATTTT.

A few counts support this clone. The V and J genes are TRBV21-1 and TRBJ2-2; TRBD1 was called by the table and not checked on the DNA. TRBV21-1 is designated a pseudogene. This CDR3 spans 14 amino acids. CDR3 DNA: TGTGCCAGCAGCAAGCGACAGAACACCGGGGAGCTGTTTTTT. As protein: CASSKRQNTGELFF.

This clone appeared a few times. The DNA is left out, because the CDR3 cannot be placed on it with certainty; the CDR3 is given as TCRdb lists it. The rearrangement uses TRBV28 and TRBJ1-2; whether TRBD1, the table's D call, matches the DNA was not checked. The CDR3 totals 14 residues, both ends included. Germline assignment: CDR1 MDHEN and CDR2 SYDVKM. This CDR3 reads CASILDRLAGGYTF.

The chain couples TRBV4-1 to TRBJ2-1; 7 bases are a match to TRBD1. Germline V gives CDR1 MGHRA, CDR2 YSYEKL. The CDR3 covers 15 residues. Losses at the gene ends were 2 bases for V and 7 bases for J; bases not matched to a gene: 8. This chain's CDR3 is CASSQSGQRRNEQFF. In nucleotides, the CDR3 is TGCGCCAGCAGCCAATCGGGACAGCGACGTAATGAGCAGTTCTTC.

The table lists this clone with a few counts. The rearrangement links TRBV4-3 to TRBJ2-7; 15 bases align to TRBD2. The CDR3 spans 17 residues. Germline V lookup: CDR1 LGHNA, CDR2 YSLEER. The V segment lost 4 bases and the J segment 2 bases; nucleotides outside the gene matches: 6. The DNA for the CDR3 is TGCGCCAGCAGCCGAGGACTAGCGGGAGGGGCTCCCTACGAGCAGTACTTC. Translated: CASSRGLAGGAPYEQYF.

The table lists this clone with a few counts. The gene calls are TRBV4-3 and TRBJ1-4; D is undetermined. The CDR3 is 14 amino acids. The ends were cut back, 0 bases at V and 8 bases at J, with 10 bases in the middle. The germline CDR1 and CDR2 sequences are LGHNA and YSLEER. The CDR3 loop is CASSQDWQPEKLFF. DNA for the CDR3: TGCGCCAGCAGCCAAGATTGGCAGCCGGAAAAACTGTTTTTT.

The chain carries TRBV6-5 and TRBJ2-1, with D hard to call. Germline V lookup: CDR1 MNHEY, CDR2 SVGAGI. There are 14 residues in the CDR3. The V end lost 10 bases, the J end lost 3 bases, and 16 bases lay between the germline ends. The CDR3: CATSRRPNYNEQFF. CDR3 DNA sequence: TGTGCCACATCACGGCGGCCCAACTACAATGAGCAGTTCTTC.

This clone came up a few times. The chain combines TRBV9 with TRBJ1-3; D call uncertain. Between the trimmed V and J ends, which lost 0 bases and 4 bases, there was a span of 14 bases. Germline CDR1 SGDLS, CDR2 YYNGEE. This CDR3 contains 16 residues. In DNA form, the CDR3 reads TGTGCCAGCAGCGTAGGTGGACTTAGACGCGGAAACACCATATATTTT. Translating gives CASSVGGLRRGNTIYF.

This clone was observed a few times. The genes are TRBV4-1 and TRBJ1-2; D call uncertain. The CDR3 extends over 13 amino acids. Germline V gene sequence: CDR1 MGHRA, CDR2 YSYEKL. Trimming took 5 bases from V and 3 from J, leaving 10 bases between them. This CDR3 is CASSKATDYGYTF. Here the CDR3 DNA reads TGCGCCAGCAGCAAAGCCACAGACTATGGCTACACCTTC.

The table lists this clone with a few counts. This chain connects TRBV28 to TRBJ1-2, with TRBD1 matching 11 bases. This CDR3 region has 14 residues. The V segment lost 7 bases and the J segment 9 bases; nucleotides outside the gene matches: 10. Looked up from germline, CDR1 is MDHEN and CDR2 is SYDVKM. CDR3 in DNA: TGTGCCAGCAAAGCCGGGACAGGGGGATATAGCTACACCTTC. This sequence encodes CASKAGTGGYSYTF.